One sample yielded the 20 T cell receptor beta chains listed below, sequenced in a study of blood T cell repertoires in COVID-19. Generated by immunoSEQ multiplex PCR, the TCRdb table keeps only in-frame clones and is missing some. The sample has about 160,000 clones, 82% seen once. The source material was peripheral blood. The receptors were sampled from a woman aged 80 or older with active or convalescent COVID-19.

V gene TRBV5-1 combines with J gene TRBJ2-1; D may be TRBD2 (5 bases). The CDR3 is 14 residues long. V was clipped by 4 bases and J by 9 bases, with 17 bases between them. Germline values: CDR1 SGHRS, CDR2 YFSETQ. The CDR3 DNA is TGCGCCAGCAGCCCCCAGAGGGCGGGTAGTGAGCAGTTCTTC. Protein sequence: CASSPQRAGSEQFF. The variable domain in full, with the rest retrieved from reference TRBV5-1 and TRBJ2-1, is KAGVTQTPRYLIKTRGQQVTLSCSPISGHRSVSWYQQTPGQGLQFLFEYFSETQRNKGNFPGRFSGRQFSNSRSEMNVSTLELGDSALYLCASSPQRAGSEQFFGPGTRLTVL.

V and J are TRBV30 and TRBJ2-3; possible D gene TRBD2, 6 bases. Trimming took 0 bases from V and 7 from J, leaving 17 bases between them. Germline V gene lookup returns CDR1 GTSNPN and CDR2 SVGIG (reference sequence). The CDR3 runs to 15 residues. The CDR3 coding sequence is TGTGCCTGGAGTGTAACCGGGAGTCGAGGGAATACGCAGTATTTT. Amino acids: CAWSVTGSRGNTQYF.

The CDR3 region is CASSQQTENTEAFF. CDR3 nucleotides: TGCGCCAGCAGCCAACAGACAGAGAACACTGAAGCTTTCTTT. The chain employs TRBV5-1 and TRBJ1-1; D may be TRBD1 (5 bases). Trimming stripped 4 bases from V and 1 base from J, with 11 bases between. The CDR3 is made up of 14 amino acids. Germline-derived CDR1 and CDR2 are SGHRS and YFSETQ. The full variable domain, in which reference TRBV5-1 and TRBJ1-1 provide the parts outside the CDR3, is KAGVTQTPRYLIKTRGQQVTLSCSPISGHRSVSWYQQTPGQGLQFLFEYFSETQRNKGNFPGRFSGRQFSNSRSEMNVSTLELGDSALYLCASSQQTENTEAFFGQGTRLTVV.

CDR3 in DNA: TGTGCCAGCAGCAAAGAGAGGTACGGAGCTTCGGACACTGAAGCTTTCTTT. Translating it yields CASSKERYGASDTEAFF. The chain uses TRBV21-1 and TRBJ1-1. TRBV21-1 represents a pseudogene. There are 17 residues in the CDR3.

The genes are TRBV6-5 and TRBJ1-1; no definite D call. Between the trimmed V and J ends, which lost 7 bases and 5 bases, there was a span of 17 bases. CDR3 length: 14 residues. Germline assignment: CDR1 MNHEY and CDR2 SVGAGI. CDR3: CASIRKEGGTEAFF. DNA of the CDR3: TGTGCCAGCATTCGTAAGGAGGGTGGAACTGAAGCTTTCTTT.

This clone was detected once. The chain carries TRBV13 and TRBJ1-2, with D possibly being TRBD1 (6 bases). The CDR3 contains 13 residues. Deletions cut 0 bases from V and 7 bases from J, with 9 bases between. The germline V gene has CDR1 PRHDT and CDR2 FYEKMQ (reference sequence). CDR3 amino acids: CASSLGQGSGYTF. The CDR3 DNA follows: TGTGCCAGCAGCTTAGGGCAGGGGAGTGGCTACACCTTC. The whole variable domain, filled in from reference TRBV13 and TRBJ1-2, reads AAGVIQSPRHLIKEKRETATLKCYPIPRHDTVYWYQQGPGQDPQFLISFYEKMQSDKGSIPDRFSAQQFSDYHSELNMSSLELGDSALYFCASSLGQGSGYTFGSGTRLTVV.

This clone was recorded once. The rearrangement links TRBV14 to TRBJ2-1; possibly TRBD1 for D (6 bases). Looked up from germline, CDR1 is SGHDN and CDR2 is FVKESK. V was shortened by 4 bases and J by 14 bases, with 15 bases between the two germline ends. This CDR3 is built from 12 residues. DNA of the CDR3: TGTGCCAGCAGCCGAGTACAGGGCAGGGAGTTCTTC. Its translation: CASSRVQGREFF.

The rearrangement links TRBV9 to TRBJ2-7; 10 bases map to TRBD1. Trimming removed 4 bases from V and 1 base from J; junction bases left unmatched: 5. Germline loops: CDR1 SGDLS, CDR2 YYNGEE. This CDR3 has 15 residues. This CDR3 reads CASSPRQGASYEQYF. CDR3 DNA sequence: TGTGCCAGCAGCCCCCGACAGGGGGCATCCTACGAGCAGTACTTC.

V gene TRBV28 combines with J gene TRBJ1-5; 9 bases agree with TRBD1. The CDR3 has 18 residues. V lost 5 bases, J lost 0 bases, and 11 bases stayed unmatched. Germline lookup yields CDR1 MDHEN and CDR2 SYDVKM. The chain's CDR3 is CASSHRDRELYSNQPQHF. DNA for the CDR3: TGTGCCAGCAGTCACCGGGACAGGGAACTATATAGCAATCAGCCCCAGCATTTT. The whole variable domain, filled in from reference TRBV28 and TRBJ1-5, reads DVKVTQSSRYLVKRTGEKVFLECVQDMDHENMFWYRQDPGLGLRLIYFSYDVKMKEKGDIPEGYSVSREKKERFSLILESASTNQTSMYLCASSHRDRELYSNQPQHFGDGTRLSIL.

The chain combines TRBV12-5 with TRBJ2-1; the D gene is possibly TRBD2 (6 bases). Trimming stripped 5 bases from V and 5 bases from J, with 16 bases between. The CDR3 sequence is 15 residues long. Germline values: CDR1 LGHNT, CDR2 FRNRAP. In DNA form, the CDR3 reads TGTGCTAGTGGTACCGGGGGAGGCGTCCACAATGAGCAGTTCTTC. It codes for CASGTGGGVHNEQFF.

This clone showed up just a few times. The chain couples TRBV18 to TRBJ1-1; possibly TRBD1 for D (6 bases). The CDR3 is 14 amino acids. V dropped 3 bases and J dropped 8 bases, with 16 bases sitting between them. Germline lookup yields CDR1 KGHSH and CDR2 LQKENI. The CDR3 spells CASSPTRTETEAFF. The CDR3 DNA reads TGTGCCAGCTCACCGACCCGGACAGAAACGGAAGCTTTCTTT.

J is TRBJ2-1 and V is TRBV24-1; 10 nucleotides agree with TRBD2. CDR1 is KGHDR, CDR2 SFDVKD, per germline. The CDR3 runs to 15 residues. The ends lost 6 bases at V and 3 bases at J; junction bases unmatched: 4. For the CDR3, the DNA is TGTGCCACCAGTCACGGACTAGCGGACTACAATGAGCAGTTCTTC. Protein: CATSHGLADYNEQFF.

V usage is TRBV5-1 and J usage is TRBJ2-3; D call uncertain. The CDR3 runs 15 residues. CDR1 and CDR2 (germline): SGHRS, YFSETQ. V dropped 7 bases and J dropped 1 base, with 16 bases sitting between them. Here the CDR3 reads CASASTLPRTDTQYF. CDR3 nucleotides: TGCGCCAGCGCCTCTACGCTTCCCCGCACAGATACGCAGTATTTT.

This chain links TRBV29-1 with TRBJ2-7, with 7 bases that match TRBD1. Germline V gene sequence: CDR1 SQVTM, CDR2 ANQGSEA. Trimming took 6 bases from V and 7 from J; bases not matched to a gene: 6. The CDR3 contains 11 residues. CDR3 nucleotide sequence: TGCAGCGTCGGCGACAGGGCGGAGCAGTACTTC. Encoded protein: CSVGDRAEQYF.

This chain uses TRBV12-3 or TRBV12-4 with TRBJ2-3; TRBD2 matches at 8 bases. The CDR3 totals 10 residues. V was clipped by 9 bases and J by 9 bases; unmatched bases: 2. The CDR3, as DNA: TGTGCCAGTGCGGGGGGCACGCAGTATTTT. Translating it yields CASAGGTQYF.

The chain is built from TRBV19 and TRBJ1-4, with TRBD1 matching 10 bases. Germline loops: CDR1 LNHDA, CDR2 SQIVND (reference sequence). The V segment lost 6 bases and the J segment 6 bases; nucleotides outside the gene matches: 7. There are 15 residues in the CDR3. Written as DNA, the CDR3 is TGTGCCAGTAGCTCTTTCGGGACAGGGGATGAAAAACTGTTTTTT. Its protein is CASSSFGTGDEKLFF.

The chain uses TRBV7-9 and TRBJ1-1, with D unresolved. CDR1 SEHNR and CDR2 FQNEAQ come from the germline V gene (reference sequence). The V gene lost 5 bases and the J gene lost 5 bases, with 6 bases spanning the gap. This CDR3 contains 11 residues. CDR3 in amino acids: CASSPRTEAFF. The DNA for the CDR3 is TGTGCCAGCAGCCCCCGTACTGAAGCTTTCTTT.

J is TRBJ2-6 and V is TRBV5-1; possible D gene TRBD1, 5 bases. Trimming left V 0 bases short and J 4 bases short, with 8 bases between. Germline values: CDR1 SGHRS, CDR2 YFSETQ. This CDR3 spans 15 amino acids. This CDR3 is CASSLVGQGANVLTF. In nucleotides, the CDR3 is TGCGCCAGCAGCTTGGTGGGGCAAGGGGCCAACGTCCTGACTTTC.

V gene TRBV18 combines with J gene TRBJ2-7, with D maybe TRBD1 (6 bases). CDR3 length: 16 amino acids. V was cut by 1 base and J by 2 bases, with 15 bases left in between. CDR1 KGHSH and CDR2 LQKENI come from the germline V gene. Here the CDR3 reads CASSPLVADSTYEQYF. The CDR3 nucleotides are TGTGCCAGCTCACCACTAGTTGCGGACAGTACCTACGAGCAGTACTTC.

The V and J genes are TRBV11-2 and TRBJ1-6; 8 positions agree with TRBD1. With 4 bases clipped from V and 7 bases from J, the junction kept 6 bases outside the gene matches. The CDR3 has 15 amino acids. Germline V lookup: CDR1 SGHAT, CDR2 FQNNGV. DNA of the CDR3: TGTGCCAGCAGCTCGACAGGGGCGGAGAATTCACCCCTCCACTTT. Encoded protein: CASSSTGAENSPLHF.